This is a list of T cell receptor beta chains from one sample in a study of early T cells in non-severe SARS-CoV-2 infection. From the 5' RACE reads, TCRdb called clonotypes with MiXCR, one entry per CDR3 protein. The sample includes approximately 80,000 distinct CDR3 sequences, around 11% seen only once; the top ten take approximately 12%. Sequences were derived from whole blood, sampled at baseline. The receptors come from an adult who was a healthcare worker with PCR-confirmed SARS-CoV-2 infection or an uninfected control (not recorded which). CDR3s include the opening cysteine and the closing phenylalanine or tryptophan. The order of the fields is J gene, V gene, clone size, D gene, CDR3 DNA, CDR3 protein. D genes are given only for firm matches. The size field is filled for only some rows; it gives once, few, many or a size class.

j_gene: TRBJ1-1
v_gene: TRBV28
abundance: .
d_gene: TRBD1
CDR3nt: TGTGCCAGCAGGACCCCACAGGGGGCAGGAGCTGAAGCTTTCTTT
CDR3aa: CASRTPQGAGAEAFF

j_gene: TRBJ1-2
v_gene: TRBV7-9
abundance: .
d_gene: .
CDR3nt: TGTGCCAGCAGTCCAGGCAGGGGCATAGGCTACACCTTC
CDR3aa: CASSPGRGIGYTF

j_gene: TRBJ2-7
v_gene: TRBV6-6
abundance: few
d_gene: TRBD1
CDR3nt: TGTGCCAGCAGTAGCCCAGGGGGAGCCAGCCCTGGGGAGCAGTACTTC
CDR3aa: CASSSPGGASPGEQYF

j_gene: TRBJ2-6
v_gene: TRBV28
abundance: few
d_gene: .
CDR3nt: TGTGCCACCCAGAGGTGGCAGGTAAAAATGTTTGGGGCCAACGTCCTGACTTTC
CDR3aa: CATQRWQVKMFGANVLTF

j_gene: TRBJ2-1
v_gene: TRBV6-4
abundance: medium-sized
d_gene: TRBD2
CDR3nt: TGTGCCAGCAGCCTACTAGCGGGCAGTAACAATGAGCAGTTCTTC
CDR3aa: CASSLLAGSNNEQFF

j_gene: TRBJ1-6
v_gene: TRBV6-2/TRBV6-3
abundance: few
d_gene: .
CDR3nt: TGTGCCAGCAGCCCTGGGACTGCCTATTCACCCCTCCACTTT
CDR3aa: CASSPGTAYSPLHF

j_gene: TRBJ1-2
v_gene: TRBV19
abundance: few
d_gene: TRBD1
CDR3nt: TGTGCCAGTACAGGGGGCGCGGATGGCTACACCTTC
CDR3aa: CASTGGADGYTF

j_gene: TRBJ1-5
v_gene: TRBV12-3/TRBV12-4
abundance: few
d_gene: .
CDR3nt: TGTGCCAGCGGGGCATCTCTTGTACAGCCCCAGCATTTT
CDR3aa: CASGASLVQPQHF

j_gene: TRBJ1-1
v_gene: TRBV2
abundance: .
d_gene: .
CDR3nt: TGTGCCAGCAGTGTGACAGGCTTGGTTGGGGAAGCTTTCTTT
CDR3aa: CASSVTGLVGEAFF

j_gene: TRBJ2-3
v_gene: TRBV19
abundance: few
d_gene: TRBD2
CDR3nt: TGTGCCAGTAGTCCCAATAGACTAGCGGGGGGTCCAGATACGCAGTATTTT
CDR3aa: CASSPNRLAGGPDTQYF

j_gene: TRBJ1-2
v_gene: TRBV27
abundance: few
d_gene: .
CDR3nt: TGTGCCAGCAGTCGACTGGACAGAGCTTATGGCTACACCTTC
CDR3aa: CASSRLDRAYGYTF

j_gene: TRBJ1-6
v_gene: TRBV19
abundance: few
d_gene: .
CDR3nt: TGTGCCAGTAGTAGCCTACCTCCCGGGACGGCTAATTCACCCCTCCACTTT
CDR3aa: CASSSLPPGTANSPLHF

j_gene: TRBJ2-5
v_gene: TRBV29-1
abundance: few
d_gene: .
CDR3nt: TGCAGCGTTGAAGGGGAAGCGGCTCGACAAGAGACCCAGTACTTC
CDR3aa: CSVEGEAARQETQYF

j_gene: TRBJ2-1
v_gene: TRBV20-1
abundance: many
d_gene: TRBD1
CDR3nt: TGCAGTGCCCCGACGGGACAGCACAATGAGCAGTTCTTC
CDR3aa: CSAPTGQHNEQFF

j_gene: TRBJ2-3
v_gene: TRBV5-1
abundance: many
d_gene: TRBD1
CDR3nt: TGCGCCAGCAGCAGGGACAGGGCGTCAGATACGCAGTATTTT
CDR3aa: CASSRDRASDTQYF

j_gene: TRBJ2-3
v_gene: TRBV11-2
abundance: few
d_gene: .
CDR3nt: TGTGCCAGCAGCACTACGGGGGATTGGCGCACAGATACGCAGTATTTT
CDR3aa: CASSTTGDWRTDTQYF